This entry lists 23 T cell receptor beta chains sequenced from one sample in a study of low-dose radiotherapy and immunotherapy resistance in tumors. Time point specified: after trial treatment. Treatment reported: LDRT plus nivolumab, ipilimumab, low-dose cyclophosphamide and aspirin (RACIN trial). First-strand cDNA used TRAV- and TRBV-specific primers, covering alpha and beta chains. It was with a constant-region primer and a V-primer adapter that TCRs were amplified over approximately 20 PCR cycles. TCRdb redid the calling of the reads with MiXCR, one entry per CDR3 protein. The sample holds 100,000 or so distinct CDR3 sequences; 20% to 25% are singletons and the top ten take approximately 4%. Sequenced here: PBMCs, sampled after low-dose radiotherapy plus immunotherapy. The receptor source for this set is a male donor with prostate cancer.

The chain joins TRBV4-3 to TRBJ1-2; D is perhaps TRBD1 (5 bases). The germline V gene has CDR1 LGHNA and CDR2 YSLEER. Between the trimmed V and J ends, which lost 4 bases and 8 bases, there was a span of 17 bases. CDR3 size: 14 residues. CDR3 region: CASSPRGGSKGYTF. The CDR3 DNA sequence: TGCGCCAGCAGCCCGCGGGGGGGTTCCAAGGGCTACACCTTC.

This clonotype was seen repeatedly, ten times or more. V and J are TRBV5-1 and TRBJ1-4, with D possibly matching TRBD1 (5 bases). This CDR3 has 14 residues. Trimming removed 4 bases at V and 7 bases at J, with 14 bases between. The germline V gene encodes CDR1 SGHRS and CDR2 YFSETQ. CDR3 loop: CASSPLRVGEKLFF. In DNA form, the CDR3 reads TGCGCCAGCAGCCCCCTCAGGGTCGGTGAAAAACTGTTTTTT.

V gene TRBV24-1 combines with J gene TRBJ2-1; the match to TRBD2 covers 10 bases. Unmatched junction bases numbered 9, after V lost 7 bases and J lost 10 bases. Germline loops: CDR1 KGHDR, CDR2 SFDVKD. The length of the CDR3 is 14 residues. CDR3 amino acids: CATRASGGLGEQFF. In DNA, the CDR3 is TGTGCCACCAGGGCTAGCGGGGGATTGGGGGAGCAGTTCTTC.

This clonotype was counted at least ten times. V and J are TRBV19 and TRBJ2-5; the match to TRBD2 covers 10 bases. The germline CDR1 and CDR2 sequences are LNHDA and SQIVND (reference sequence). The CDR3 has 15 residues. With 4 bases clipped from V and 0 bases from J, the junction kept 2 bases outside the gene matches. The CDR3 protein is CASSTSGSYQETQYF. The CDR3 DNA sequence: TGTGCCAGTAGTACTAGCGGGAGTTACCAAGAGACCCAGTACTTC.

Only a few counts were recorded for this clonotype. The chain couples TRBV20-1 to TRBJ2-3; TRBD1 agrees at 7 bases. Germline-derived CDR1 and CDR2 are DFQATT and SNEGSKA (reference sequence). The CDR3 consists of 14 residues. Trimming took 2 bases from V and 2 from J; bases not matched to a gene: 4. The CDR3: CSARQTGDTDTQYF. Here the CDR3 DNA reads TGCAGTGCTAGACAAACAGGGGACACAGATACGCAGTATTTT.

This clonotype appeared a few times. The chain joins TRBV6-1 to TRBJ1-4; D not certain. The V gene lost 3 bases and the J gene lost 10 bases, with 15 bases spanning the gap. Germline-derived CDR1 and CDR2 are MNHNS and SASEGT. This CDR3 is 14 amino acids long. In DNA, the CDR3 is TGTGCCAGCAGTGAGGAGTTTCGTACTACAAAACTGTTTTTT. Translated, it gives CASSEEFRTTKLFF.

CDR3 in DNA: TGTGCCAGCAGCGGCCAGGGAGTGCAGGCAGATACGCAGTATTTT. Translation: CASSGQGVQADTQYF. The chain uses TRBV9 and TRBJ2-3; D is perhaps TRBD1 or TRBD2 (5 bases each). The germline V gene has CDR1 SGDLS and CDR2 YYNGEE. The germline V and J ends were trimmed by 3 bases and 4 bases, with 15 bases remaining between them. CDR3 length equals 15 residues.

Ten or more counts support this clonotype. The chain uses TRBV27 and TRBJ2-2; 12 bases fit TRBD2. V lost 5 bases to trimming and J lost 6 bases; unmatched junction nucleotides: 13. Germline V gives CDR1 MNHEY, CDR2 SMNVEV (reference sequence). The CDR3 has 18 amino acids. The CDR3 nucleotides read TGTGCCAGCAGTCGAGACATTACTACTAGCGGGGGGCCCGGGGAGCTGTTTTTT. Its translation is CASSRDITTSGGPGELFF.

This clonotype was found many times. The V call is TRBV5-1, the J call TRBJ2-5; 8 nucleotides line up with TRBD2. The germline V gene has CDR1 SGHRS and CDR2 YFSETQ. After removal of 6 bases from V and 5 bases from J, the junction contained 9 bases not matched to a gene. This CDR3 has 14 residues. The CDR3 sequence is CASTRRGDRETQYF. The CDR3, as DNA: TGCGCCAGCACTCGGCGGGGGGACCGGGAGACCCAGTACTTC.

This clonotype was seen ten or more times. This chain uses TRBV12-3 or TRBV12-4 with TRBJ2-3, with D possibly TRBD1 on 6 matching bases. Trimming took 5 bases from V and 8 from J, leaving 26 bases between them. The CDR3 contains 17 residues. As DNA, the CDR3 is TGTGCCAGCAGTCCGCTTGGGGGCCCTATGCCTCAGGGTACGCAGTATTTT. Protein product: CASSPLGGPMPQGTQYF.

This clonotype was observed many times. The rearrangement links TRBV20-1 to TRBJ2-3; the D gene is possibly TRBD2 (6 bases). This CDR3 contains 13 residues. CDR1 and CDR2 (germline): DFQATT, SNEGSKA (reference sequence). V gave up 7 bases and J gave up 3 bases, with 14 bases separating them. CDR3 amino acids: CSGWGGGTDTQYF. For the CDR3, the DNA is TGCAGTGGCTGGGGAGGAGGTACAGATACGCAGTATTTT.

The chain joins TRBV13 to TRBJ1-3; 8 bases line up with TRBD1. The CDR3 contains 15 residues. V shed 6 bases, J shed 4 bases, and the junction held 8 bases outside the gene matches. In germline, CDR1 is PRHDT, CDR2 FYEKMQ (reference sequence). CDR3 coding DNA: TGTGCCAGCAGTTCTAGACAGGGGTCGGGAAACACCATATATTTT. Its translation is CASSSRQGSGNTIYF.

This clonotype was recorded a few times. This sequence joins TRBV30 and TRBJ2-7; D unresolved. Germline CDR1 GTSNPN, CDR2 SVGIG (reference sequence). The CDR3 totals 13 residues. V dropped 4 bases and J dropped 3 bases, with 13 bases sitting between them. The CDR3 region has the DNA TGTGCCTGGAATCTCGGAGACTTCTACGAGCAGTACTTC. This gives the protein CAWNLGDFYEQYF. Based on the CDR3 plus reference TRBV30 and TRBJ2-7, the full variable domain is SQTIHQWPATLVQPVGSPLSLECTVEGTSNPNLYWYRQAAGRGLQLLFYSVGIGQISSEVPQNLSASRPQDRQFILSSKKLLLSDSGFYLCAWNLGDFYEQYFGPGTRLTVT.

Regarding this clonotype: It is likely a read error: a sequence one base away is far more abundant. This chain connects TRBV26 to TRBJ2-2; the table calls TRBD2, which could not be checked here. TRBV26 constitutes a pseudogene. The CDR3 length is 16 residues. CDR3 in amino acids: CNPGTSGGGDTGELFF. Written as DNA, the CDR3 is TGTAATCCCGGGACTAGCGGGGGGGGGGACACCGGGGAGCTGTTTTTT.

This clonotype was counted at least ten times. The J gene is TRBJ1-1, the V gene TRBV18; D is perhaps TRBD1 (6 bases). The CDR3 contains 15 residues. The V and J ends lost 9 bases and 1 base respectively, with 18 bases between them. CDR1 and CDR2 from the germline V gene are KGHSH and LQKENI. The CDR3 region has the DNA TGTGCCAGTACGGACAGCCTAACTGGGAACACTGAAGCTTTCTTT. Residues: CASTDSLTGNTEAFF.

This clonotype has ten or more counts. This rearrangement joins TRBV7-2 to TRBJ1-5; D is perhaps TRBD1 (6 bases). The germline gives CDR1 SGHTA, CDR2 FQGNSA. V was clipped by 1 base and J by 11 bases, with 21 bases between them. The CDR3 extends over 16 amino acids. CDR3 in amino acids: CASSLVISEIQGSQHF. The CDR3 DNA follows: TGTGCCAGCAGCTTAGTCATTTCTGAGATTCAGGGGTCCCAGCATTTT.

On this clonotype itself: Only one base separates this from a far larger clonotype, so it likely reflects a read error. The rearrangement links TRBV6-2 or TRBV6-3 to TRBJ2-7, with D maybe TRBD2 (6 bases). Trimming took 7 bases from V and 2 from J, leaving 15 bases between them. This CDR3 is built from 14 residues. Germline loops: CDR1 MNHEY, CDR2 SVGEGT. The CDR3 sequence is CASTPGGATYEQYF. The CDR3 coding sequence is TGTGCCAGCACCCCGGGCGGGGCCACCTACGAGCAGTACTTC.

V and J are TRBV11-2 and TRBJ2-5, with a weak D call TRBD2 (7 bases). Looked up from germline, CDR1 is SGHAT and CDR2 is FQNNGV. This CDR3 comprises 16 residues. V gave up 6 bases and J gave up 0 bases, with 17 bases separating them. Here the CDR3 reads CASRGGAGEYQETQYF. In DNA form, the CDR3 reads TGTGCCAGCAGGGGGGGGGCGGGGGAGTACCAAGAGACCCAGTACTTC.

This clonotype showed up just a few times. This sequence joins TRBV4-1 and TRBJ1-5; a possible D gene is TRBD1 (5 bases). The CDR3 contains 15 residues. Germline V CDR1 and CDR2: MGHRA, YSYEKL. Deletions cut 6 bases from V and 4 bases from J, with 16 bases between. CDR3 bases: TGCGCCAGCAGTATTCAGGGTCTGGGAAATCAGCCCCAGCATTTT. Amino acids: CASSIQGLGNQPQHF.

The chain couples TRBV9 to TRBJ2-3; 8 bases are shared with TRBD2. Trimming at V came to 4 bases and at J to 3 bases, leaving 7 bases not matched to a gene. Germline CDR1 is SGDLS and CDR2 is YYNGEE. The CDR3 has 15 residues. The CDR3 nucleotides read TGTGCCAGCAGCCAGACTAGCGATGGGACAGATACGCAGTATTTT. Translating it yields CASSQTSDGTDTQYF.

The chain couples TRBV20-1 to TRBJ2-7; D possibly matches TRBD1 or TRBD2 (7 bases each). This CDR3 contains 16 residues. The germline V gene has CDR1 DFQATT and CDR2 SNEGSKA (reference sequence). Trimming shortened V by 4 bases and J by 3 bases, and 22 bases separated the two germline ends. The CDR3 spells CSATLQGGRLIYEQYF. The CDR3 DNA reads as TGCAGTGCTACCCTCCAGGGGGGGCGTCTAATCTACGAGCAGTACTTC.

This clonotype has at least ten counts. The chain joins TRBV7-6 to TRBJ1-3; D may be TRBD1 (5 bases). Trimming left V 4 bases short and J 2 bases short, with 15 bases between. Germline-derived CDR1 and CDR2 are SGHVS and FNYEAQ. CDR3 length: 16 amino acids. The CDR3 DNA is TGTGCCAGCAGCTGGGGCCCCACGGGGGCTGGAAACACCATATATTTT. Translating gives CASSWGPTGAGNTIYF.

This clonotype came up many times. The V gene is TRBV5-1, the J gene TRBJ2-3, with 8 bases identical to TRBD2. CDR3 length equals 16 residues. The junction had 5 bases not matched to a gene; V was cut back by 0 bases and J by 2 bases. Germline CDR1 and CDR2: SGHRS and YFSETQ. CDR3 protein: CASSLEGRGATDTQYF. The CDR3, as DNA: TGCGCCAGCAGCTTGGAGGGGCGGGGGGCCACAGATACGCAGTATTTT.